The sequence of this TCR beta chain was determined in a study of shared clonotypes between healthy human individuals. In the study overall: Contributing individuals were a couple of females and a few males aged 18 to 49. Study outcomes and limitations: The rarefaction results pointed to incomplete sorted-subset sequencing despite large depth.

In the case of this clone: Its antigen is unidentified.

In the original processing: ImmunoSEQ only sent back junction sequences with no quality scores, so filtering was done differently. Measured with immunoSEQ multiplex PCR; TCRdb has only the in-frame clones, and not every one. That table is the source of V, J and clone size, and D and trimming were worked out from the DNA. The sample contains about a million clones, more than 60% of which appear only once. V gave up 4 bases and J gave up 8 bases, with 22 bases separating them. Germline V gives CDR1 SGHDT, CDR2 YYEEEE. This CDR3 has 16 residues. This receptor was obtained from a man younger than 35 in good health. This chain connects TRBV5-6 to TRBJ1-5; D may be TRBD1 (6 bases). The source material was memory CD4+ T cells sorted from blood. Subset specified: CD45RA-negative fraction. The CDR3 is CASSPQGDRLGEPQHF. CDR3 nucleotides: TGTGCCAGCAGCCCTCAGGGAGACAGGCTGGGGGAGCCCCAGCATTTT.